These 21 T cell receptor beta chains came from one sample sequenced in a study of beta chain features in type 1 diabetes. Sequencing targeted expressed TCRB transcripts, as all isolated RNA had been reverse transcribed. Here immunoSEQ multiplex PCR was the method, and the copy in TCRdb shows in-frame clones only, minus some. Of 200,000 to 250,000 clones listed, about a tenth are singletons. The sample taken for sequencing was central memory CD4+ T cells from blood. The receptors were gathered from a man between 18 and 35 years old in good health.

The chain couples TRBV7-8 to TRBJ1-5; 7 bases match TRBD1. J lost 4 bases, V lost 5 bases, and 8 bases had no gene match. Germline assignment: CDR1 SGHVS and CDR2 FQNEAQ. The length of the CDR3 is 15 residues. As DNA, the CDR3 is TGTGCCAGCAGCCTCATCCGGGACAGTAATCAGCCCCAGCATTTT. This translates into CASSLIRDSNQPQHF.

The V gene is TRBV9, the J gene TRBJ2-2; D ambiguous. This CDR3 is 14 amino acids long. Germline loops: CDR1 SGDLS, CDR2 YYNGEE. The V end lost 0 bases, the J end lost 6 bases, and 9 bases lay between the germline ends. CDR3 DNA sequence: TGTGCCAGCAGCGTAGTGTCCCCCCCCGGGGAGCTGTTTTTT. The encoded protein is CASSVVSPPGELFF. Looking up the rest from reference TRBV9 and TRBJ2-2 gives the full variable domain: DSGVTQTPKHLITATGQRVTLRCSPRSGDLSVYWYQQSLDQGLQFLIQYYNGEERAKGNILERFSAQQFPDLHSELNLSSLELGDSALYFCASSVVSPPGELFFGEGSRLTVL.

The chain uses TRBV5-4 and TRBJ2-7; 7 nucleotides match TRBD1. Germline assignment: CDR1 SGHNT and CDR2 YYREEE (reference sequence). With V trimmed by 2 bases and J by 3 bases, 5 bases remained unmatched. This CDR3 region has 14 residues. Written as DNA, the CDR3 is TGTGCCAGCAGCTTAGGAGCAGGGGGCTACGAGCAGTACTTC. Translating gives CASSLGAGGYEQYF.

The rearrangement joins TRBV11-2 to TRBJ2-3, with a tentative D call TRBD2 (5 bases). Looked up from germline, CDR1 is SGHAT and CDR2 is FQNNGV. The CDR3 consists of 12 residues. With 3 bases removed from V and 5 bases from J, the gap between germline ends came to 6 bases. CDR3 sequence (DNA): TGTGCCAGCAGCTTCGCGGGAGATACGCAGTATTTT. As protein: CASSFAGDTQYF.

This clone was counted between two and nine times. The CDR3 DNA sequence: TGTGCCAGCAGAAGACCCACAGATACGCAGTATTTT. Its protein is CASRRPTDTQYF. The J gene is TRBJ2-3, the V gene TRBV2; D gene ambiguous. CDR1 is SNHLY and CDR2 is FYNNEI in the germline V gene. This CDR3 has 12 amino acids. Trimming pared 6 bases from V and 2 bases from J, leaving 6 bases between.

The chain carries TRBV6-5 and TRBJ2-5, with 9 nucleotides matching TRBD2. The V segment lost 5 bases and the J segment 5 bases; nucleotides outside the gene matches: 6. Germline CDR1 is MNHEY and CDR2 is SVGAGI. The CDR3 is made up of 14 amino acids. CDR3: CASSLAGPRETQYF. DNA for the CDR3: TGTGCCAGCAGTCTAGCGGGACCACGGGAGACCCAGTACTTC.

This clone was seen a handful of times. The rearrangement uses TRBV28 and TRBJ2-1, with D perhaps TRBD2 (5 bases). CDR1 and CDR2 (germline): MDHEN, SYDVKM. This CDR3 spans 14 amino acids. V was clipped by 8 bases and J by 0 bases, with 11 bases between them. CDR3 protein: CASLRAGSYNEQFF. For the CDR3, the DNA is TGTGCCAGCCTTAGGGCGGGCTCCTACAATGAGCAGTTCTTC.

This chain links TRBV7-9 with TRBJ1-4; D possibly corresponds to TRBD1 (5 bases). The germline CDR1 and CDR2 sequences are SEHNR and FQNEAQ (reference sequence). This CDR3 has 13 amino acids. The CDR3, as DNA: TGTGTCACACAACGGGGCCAAAATGAAAAACTGTTTTTT. Amino acids: CVTQRGQNEKLFF.

This clone was observed a few times. The chain couples TRBV18 to TRBJ2-1; 10 bases are a match to TRBD2. This CDR3 has 15 residues. Germline assignment: CDR1 KGHSH and CDR2 LQKENI. The ends lost 4 bases at V and 4 bases at J; junction bases unmatched: 4. Written as DNA, the CDR3 is TGTGCCAGCTCACGGACTAGCGGAAAATACAATGAGCAGTTCTTC. Protein sequence: CASSRTSGKYNEQFF.

In this sample, this clone turned up a few times. CDR3 DNA sequence: TGTGCCAGCAGTTCGCCCTTGGGTAGCGTATACAATGAGCAGTTCTTC. This sequence encodes CASSSPLGSVYNEQFF. The rearrangement joins TRBV7-9 to TRBJ2-1; D possibly corresponds to TRBD2 (5 bases). This CDR3 spans 16 amino acids. From germline, CDR1 is SEHNR and CDR2 FQNEAQ (reference sequence). V lost 6 bases to trimming and J lost 4 bases, with 19 bases between them.

This clone was observed a few times. The chain carries TRBV30 and TRBJ2-5, with D unclear. Near its end, the DNA agrees better with TRBJ2-7, so the J call may be wrong. The length of the CDR3 is 13 residues. Germline V gene lookup returns CDR1 GTSNPN and CDR2 SVGIG (reference sequence). The CDR3 is CAWAPGPNYEQYF. The CDR3 DNA reads as TGTGCCTGGGCCCCCGGACCAAACTACGAGCAGTACTTC.

V usage is TRBV6-4 and J usage is TRBJ2-1; 15 nucleotides agree with TRBD2. This CDR3 contains 16 residues. Germline V lookup: CDR1 MRHNA, CDR2 SNTAGT. V lost 5 bases, J lost 7 bases, and 6 bases stayed unmatched. This CDR3 is CASSYGLAGGLNEQFF. The CDR3 DNA reads as TGTGCCAGCAGTTATGGACTAGCGGGAGGGTTGAATGAGCAGTTCTTC.

This chain links TRBV10-2 with TRBJ2-5; the match to TRBD2 covers 9 bases. Trimming removed 6 bases from V and 4 bases from J; junction bases left unmatched: 9. CDR1 and CDR2 (germline): WSHSY, SAAADI. The CDR3 length is 15 residues. The CDR3: CASRVAGVTRETQYF. In DNA form, the CDR3 reads TGCGCCAGCAGAGTAGCGGGAGTAACTAGAGAGACCCAGTACTTC.

This rearrangement joins TRBV28 to TRBJ2-7, with TRBD2 matching 9 bases. The germline CDR1 and CDR2 sequences are MDHEN and SYDVKM. Trimming took 5 bases from V and 5 from J; bases not matched to a gene: 7. The CDR3 is 14 residues long. The CDR3 is CASSQPGLANEQYF. DNA for the CDR3: TGTGCCAGCAGTCAGCCGGGACTAGCCAACGAGCAGTACTTC. Complete variable domain (other parts from reference TRBV28 and TRBJ2-7): DVKVTQSSRYLVKRTGEKVFLECVQDMDHENMFWYRQDPGLGLRLIYFSYDVKMKEKGDIPEGYSVSREKKERFSLILESASTNQTSMYLCASSQPGLANEQYFGPGTRLTVT.

This clone was observed a few times. This chain joins TRBV1 and TRBJ2-1; no check of the table's D call, TRBD2, against the DNA was made. TRBV1 is labeled a pseudogene. There are 16 residues in the CDR3. The CDR3 DNA follows: TGCACCAGCAGCCAAGACGCTAGCGTCGGGTACAATGAGCAGTTCTTC. It translates to CTSSQDASVGYNEQFF.

This clone was seen a handful of times. This chain connects TRBV9 to TRBJ2-5; D is ambiguous. The V and J ends lost 6 bases and 2 bases respectively, with 11 bases between them. Per germline, CDR1 SGDLS and CDR2 YYNGEE. CDR3 length: 13 residues. The CDR3 sequence: CASTGGPQETQYF. DNA of the CDR3: TGTGCCAGCACGGGCGGCCCGCAAGAGACCCAGTACTTC. The full variable domain, in which reference TRBV9 and TRBJ2-5 provide the parts outside the CDR3, is DSGVTQTPKHLITATGQRVTLRCSPRSGDLSVYWYQQSLDQGLQFLIQYYNGEERAKGNILERFSAQQFPDLHSELNLSSLELGDSALYFCASTGGPQETQYFGPGTRLLVL.

This CDR3 is CASSDLPGSSYEQYF. CDR3 coding DNA: TGTGCCAGCAGTGATCTCCCGGGGAGCTCCTACGAGCAGTACTTC. The chain is built from TRBV25-1 and TRBJ2-7; D may be TRBD2 (5 bases). The germline V gene encodes CDR1 MGHDK and CDR2 SYGVNS. Trimming pared 3 bases from V and 0 bases from J, leaving 12 bases between. CDR3 length: 15 residues.

This clone has only a few counts. The chain recombines TRBV29-1 with TRBJ2-5; D remains unclear. The V gene's germline CDR1 is SQVTM and CDR2 ANQGSEA. This CDR3 spans 13 amino acids. Between the trimmed V and J ends, which lost 4 bases and 1 base, there was a span of 10 bases. CDR3 in amino acids: CSVVSSFQETQYF. As DNA, the CDR3 is TGCAGCGTTGTTTCCAGTTTCCAAGAGACCCAGTACTTC.

In this sample, this clone turned up many times. The chain has TRBV6-5 and TRBJ2-3; 7 nucleotides match TRBD2. Germline V gene lookup returns CDR1 MNHEY and CDR2 SVGAGI. V was clipped by 2 bases and J by 6 bases; unmatched bases: 8. The CDR3 runs to 15 residues. For the CDR3, the DNA is TGTGCCAGCAGTTACGGGGGAGGGCCATTTGATACGCAGTATTTT. Residues: CASSYGGGPFDTQYF.

This clone was counted between two and nine times. This chain connects TRBV29-1 to TRBJ2-1; the D call may be TRBD1 or TRBD2 (5 bases each). The CDR3 length is 12 residues. V was shortened by 6 bases and J by 6 bases, with 12 bases between the two germline ends. Germline V gene sequence: CDR1 SQVTM, CDR2 ANQGSEA. Written as DNA, the CDR3 is TGCAGCGTCCGAGGGACCATCAATGAGCAGTTCTTC. This gives the protein CSVRGTINEQFF.

Ten or more counts support this clone. V gene TRBV7-9 combines with J gene TRBJ2-4, with D perhaps matching TRBD2 (6 bases). Germline V gene lookup returns CDR1 SEHNR and CDR2 FQNEAQ (reference sequence). V was trimmed by 4 bases and J by 5 bases, leaving 9 bases between them. CDR3 length equals 13 residues. The CDR3 sequence: CASSSSGENIQYF. CDR3 nucleotides: TGTGCCAGCAGCTCCTCGGGGGAAAACATTCAGTACTTC. Variable domain in full (rest from reference TRBV7-9 and TRBJ2-4): DTGVSQNPRHKITKRGQNVTFRCDPISEHNRLYWYRQTLGQGPEFLTYFQNEAQLEKSRLLSDRFSAERPKGSFSTLEIQRTEQGDSAMYLCASSSSGENIQYFGAGTRLSVL.